This TCR beta chain was sequenced during a study of breast tumors, draining lymph nodes, adjacent tissues. The table lists this clonotype with many counts. Antigen unknown. TCRdb passed the multiplex PCR reads through MiXCR, listing each CDR3 protein once. The table shows 150,000 to 200,000 distinct CDR3 sequences, with 33% occurring only once. Study observations and caveats: Tumor TCR diversity was below lymph nodes but above nontumor tissue. Compared with basal-like, luminal-like tumors shared significantly more repertoire with nontumor tissue. Data only fit, rather than demonstrated, lymph node origin of most tumor T cells.

This CDR3 spans 16 amino acids. The V and J ends lost 1 base and 4 bases respectively, with 17 bases between them. CDR1 is SEHNR, CDR2 FQNEAQ, per germline (reference sequence). The lymph nodes were axillary draining lymph nodes from breast cancer patients. This receptor was identified in a female donor with breast cancer. Some clones in this sample may be carry-over from other donors' samples. The V and J genes are TRBV7-9 and TRBJ2-7; D is unresolved. The sample consisted of axillary lymph node tissue. The CDR3 sequence: CASSLVPARTHYEQYF. In DNA form, the CDR3 reads TGTGCCAGCAGCTTAGTGCCAGCGAGAACCCATTACGAGCAGTACTTC.